These 8 T cell receptor beta chains came from one sample sequenced in a study of post-analysis software for immune sequencing data. Findings of the study overall: Four or five TRBV segments, including TRBV5-6, TRBV5-1 and TRBV20-1, were more frequent in patients than controls.

Presence of unique molecular identifiers characterized the TCR beta cDNA libraries. TCRdb used MiXCR to reprocess the PCR reads, holding one entry per CDR3 protein. The table records about 760,000 distinct CDR3 sequences, roughly 27% of them present only once. The antigens of these receptors remain unknown. Sequencing was done on a sample of blood. The receptors shown here come from a girl aged 10 to 17 with multiple sclerosis.

The table lists this clonotype with a few counts. The CDR3 coding sequence is TGTGCCAGCAGCTCCCGGACAGGGGTCGTAAAGACCCAGTACTTC. It is translated as CASSSRTGVVKTQYF. The rearrangement joins TRBV7-2 to TRBJ2-4; TRBD1 aligns across 9 bases. The J call is doubtful: the DNA matches TRBJ2-5 better. Germline V lookup: CDR1 SGHTA, CDR2 FQGNSA. The CDR3 runs 15 residues.

V is TRBV10-3 and J is TRBJ1-2, with no clear D. The V gene lost 0 bases and the J gene lost 2 bases, with 7 bases spanning the gap. The V gene's germline CDR1 is ENHRY and CDR2 SYGVKD. This CDR3 is 14 amino acids long. Here the CDR3 reads CAISESTENYGYTF. CDR3 sequence (DNA): TGTGCCATCAGTGAGTCGACGGAGAACTATGGCTACACCTTC.

The chain links TRBV5-1 to TRBJ1-1, with a possible D match to TRBD1 (6 bases). This CDR3 is built from 16 residues. Per the germline V gene, CDR1 is SGHRS and CDR2 is YFSETQ. Trimming cost V 4 bases and J 5 bases, with 21 bases left between them. CDR3 nucleotides: TGCGCCAGCAGCCCCGGTTTGTCGGGGGGCTTGACTGAAGCTTTCTTT. This codes for CASSPGLSGGLTEAFF.

This clonotype was seen a handful of times. J is TRBJ2-1 and V is TRBV6-1, with 16 bases fitting TRBD2. V shed 4 bases, J shed 0 bases, and the junction held 12 bases outside the gene matches. CDR1 is MNHNS and CDR2 is SASEGT in the germline V gene. This CDR3 region has 21 residues. CDR3 coding DNA: TGTGCCAGCAGTGGATGGATTCCGGGACTAGCGGGAGGGATCTCCTACAATGAGCAGTTCTTC. Its protein is CASSGWIPGLAGGISYNEQFF.

There are a few counts of this clonotype. This chain links TRBV7-2 with TRBJ1-5; no firm D call. The CDR3 covers 14 residues. Trimming stripped 1 base from V and 6 bases from J, with 10 bases between. Germline V gene data show CDR1 as SGHTA and CDR2 as FQGNSA. The CDR3 region has the DNA TGTGCCAGCAGCTTAGAAGGGATCCGTCAGCCCCAGCATTTT. Translation: CASSLEGIRQPQHF.

Turning to this clonotype: An end of the junction does not agree with germline; a read error may underlie this. The chain links TRBV7-9 to TRBJ1-3; D unclear. Germline V lookup: CDR1 SEHNR, CDR2 FQNEAQ (reference sequence). There are 15 residues in the CDR3. The CDR3 region is CASSAGSPSGNTIYF. CDR3 nucleotide sequence: TGCGCCAGCAGCGCTGGGTCACCCTCTGGAAACACCATATATTTT.

This chain joins TRBV24-1 and TRBJ2-3; TRBD2 matches 14 bases. The CDR3 runs to 17 residues. J was trimmed by 6 bases and V by 4 bases; bases with no gene match: 8. Germline loops: CDR1 KGHDR, CDR2 SFDVKD. The CDR3 protein is CATSESPGLAGVDTQYF. DNA of the CDR3: TGTGCCACCAGTGAGAGCCCGGGACTAGCGGGAGTCGATACGCAGTATTTT.

This rearrangement joins TRBV4-3 to TRBJ2-5; D not certain. TRBJ2-7 matches the DNA end more closely, so the J call is doubtful. Per germline, CDR1 LGHNA and CDR2 YSLEER. This CDR3 has 14 residues. CDR3 residues: CASSQGVETYEQYF. CDR3 nucleotide sequence: TGCGCCAGCAGCCAAGGAGTAGAGACGTACGAGCAGTACTTC.